These 29 T cell receptor beta chains originate from one sample sequenced in a study of T cells in tuberculosis. Produced via immunoSEQ multiplex PCR; TCRdb's table is partial and in-frame only. This table holds tens of thousands of clones, under 85% found once. The time point: new active TB diagnosis, blood taken before or within 7 days of starting treatment. This sample comprised PBMCs, obtained at tuberculosis diagnosis. The receptors shown here come from an adult with tuberculosis.

This chain uses TRBV27 with TRBJ2-3; 9 positions agree with TRBD2. Losses at the gene ends were 6 bases for V and 4 bases for J; bases not matched to a gene: 11. CDR1 is MNHEY and CDR2 is SMNVEV in the germline V gene (reference sequence). The length of the CDR3 is 16 residues. The CDR3, as DNA: TGTGCCAGCAGCAGGGGTAGCGGGAGACCCGCAGATACGCAGTATTTT. Translating it yields CASSRGSGRPADTQYF.

This clone was observed a single time. V is TRBV7-3 and J is TRBJ2-1, with 11 nucleotides matching TRBD2. Trimming cost V 5 bases and J 6 bases; bases outside gene matches: 15. From germline, CDR1 is SGHTA and CDR2 FQGTGA. CDR3 length: 18 residues. The CDR3 protein is CASSRLPTSGKRGNEQFF. The CDR3 DNA reads as TGTGCCAGCAGCCGCTTGCCGACTAGCGGGAAACGGGGCAATGAGCAGTTCTTC.

The genes are TRBV7-9 and TRBJ2-7; TRBD1 agrees at 9 bases. CDR3 length equals 14 residues. V gave up 5 bases and J gave up 5 bases; unmatched junction bases: 7. CDR1 SEHNR and CDR2 FQNEAQ come from the germline V gene (reference sequence). CDR3 sequence reads: CASSTGGADHEQYF. As DNA, the CDR3 is TGTGCCAGCAGCACAGGGGGCGCGGATCACGAGCAGTACTTC.

The gene calls are TRBV28 and TRBJ1-2; D not certain. The V end lost 8 bases, the J end lost 5 bases, and 12 bases lay between the germline ends. Per germline, CDR1 MDHEN and CDR2 SYDVKM. This CDR3 comprises 12 residues. The CDR3 bases are TGTGCCAGCGGTATTGGCCCTTATGGCTACACCTTC. It specifies CASGIGPYGYTF.

This clone was seen just once. The genes are TRBV28 and TRBJ1-4; 7 bases align to TRBD1. The trim removed 2 bases at V and 1 base at J, leaving 4 bases unmatched. The CDR3 has 16 residues. Germline CDR1 MDHEN, CDR2 SYDVKM. The CDR3 region has the DNA TGTGCCAGCAGTTTACTCAACAGGGGAACTAATGAAAAACTGTTTTTT. Its protein is CASSLLNRGTNEKLFF.

This clone was observed a single time. The chain couples TRBV9 to TRBJ2-2; 10 nucleotides align to TRBD2. The germline V gene encodes CDR1 SGDLS and CDR2 YYNGEE. V shed 0 bases, J shed 6 bases, and the junction held 8 bases outside the gene matches. The CDR3 loop spans 17 amino acids. The CDR3 reads CASSVGLASGSSGELFF. DNA of the CDR3: TGTGCCAGCAGCGTAGGATTGGCTAGCGGGAGTTCCGGGGAGCTGTTTTTT.

The chain employs TRBV2 and TRBJ1-2, with D possibly matching TRBD1 (5 bases). Germline V gene sequence: CDR1 SNHLY, CDR2 FYNNEI. V lost 1 base to trimming and J lost 6 bases, with 12 bases between them. CDR3 size: 14 residues. CDR3 nucleotide sequence: TGTGCCAGCAGTGAAGTCTTCCCAGGGAATGGCTACACCTTC. Amino acids: CASSEVFPGNGYTF.

This clone has a single count. This chain links TRBV29-1 with TRBJ2-2, with D possibly being TRBD1 (6 bases). This CDR3 comprises 11 residues. CDR1 and CDR2 (germline): SQVTM, ANQGSEA. The germline V and J ends were trimmed by 7 bases and 6 bases, with 9 bases remaining between them. The CDR3 sequence is CSAYRAGELFF. CDR3 sequence (DNA): TGCAGCGCTTACAGGGCCGGGGAGCTGTTTTTT.

V and J are TRBV5-1 and TRBJ1-1; TRBD1 matches at 10 bases. CDR1 is SGHRS and CDR2 is YFSETQ in the germline V gene. This CDR3 is 15 amino acids long. The V gene end was trimmed by 4 bases and the J gene end by 3 bases; junction bases not matched to a gene: 6. The CDR3 here is CASSPGTGVYTEAFF. Here the CDR3 DNA reads TGCGCCAGCAGCCCCGGGACAGGGGTCTACACTGAAGCTTTCTTT.

V is TRBV6-5 and J is TRBJ1-2, with D tentatively TRBD1 (5 bases). Germline loops: CDR1 MNHEY, CDR2 SVGAGI. This CDR3 has 13 amino acids. V lost 2 bases, J lost 4 bases, and 8 bases lay in between. DNA for the CDR3: TGTGCCAGCAGTTACGACAGACGCTATGGCTACACCTTC. Amino acids: CASSYDRRYGYTF.

V usage is TRBV19 and J usage is TRBJ2-5, with 7 bases fitting TRBD2. CDR1 is LNHDA, CDR2 SQIVND, per germline (reference sequence). V lost 8 bases, J lost 2 bases, and 8 bases stayed unmatched. The CDR3 covers 14 residues. The CDR3 DNA reads TGTGCCAGTTCCGACCGGGGAGGGCAAGAGACCCAGTACTTC. Its translation: CASSDRGGQETQYF.

The genes are TRBV5-1 and TRBJ2-5, with 7 positions matching TRBD2. The CDR3 length is 13 residues. CDR1 is SGHRS, CDR2 YFSETQ, per germline. After removal of 1 base from V and 5 bases from J, the junction contained 2 bases not matched to a gene. The CDR3 spells CASSLWEGETQYF. CDR3 DNA sequence: TGCGCCAGCAGCTTGTGGGAGGGCGAGACCCAGTACTTC.

This clone was picked up one time. J is TRBJ1-5 and V is TRBV28; D not certain. Trimming stripped 6 bases from V and 0 bases from J, with 12 bases between. Germline lookup yields CDR1 MDHEN and CDR2 SYDVKM. The CDR3 extends over 15 amino acids. The CDR3 loop is CASRLFLNSNQPQHF. In DNA, the CDR3 is TGTGCCAGCAGGCTATTTCTTAATAGCAATCAGCCCCAGCATTTT.

The V gene is TRBV19, the J gene TRBJ2-7; the match to TRBD1 covers 8 bases. The trim removed 6 bases at V and 3 bases at J, leaving 13 bases unmatched. The CDR3 extends over 16 amino acids. Germline CDR1 reads LNHDA; CDR2 reads SQIVND (reference sequence). The DNA for the CDR3 is TGTGCCAGTAGCAGATCCAGGCAGGGGGCGAACTACGAGCAGTACTTC. Residues: CASSRSRQGANYEQYF.

There are a few counts of this clone. V and J are TRBV7-2 and TRBJ1-6; D might be TRBD1 (6 bases). The V end was cut by 1 base, the J end by 4 bases, with 8 bases between. The CDR3 consists of 15 residues. Germline V gene sequence: CDR1 SGHTA, CDR2 FQGNSA. The CDR3 DNA follows: TGTGCCAGCAGCTTAGGGACAGTTTATAATTCACCCCTCCACTTT. Its translation: CASSLGTVYNSPLHF.

This chain joins TRBV11-3 and TRBJ2-7; possible D gene TRBD2, 5 bases. Per germline, CDR1 SGHNT and CDR2 YENEEA. Trimming cost V 1 base and J 4 bases, with 17 bases left between them. This CDR3 is 16 amino acids long. The CDR3 nucleotides are TGTGCCAGCAGCTTAGGTCCCCGCCGTTGGGAGTACGAGCAGTACTTC. Its translation is CASSLGPRRWEYEQYF.

This chain connects TRBV5-1 to TRBJ2-1; 8 nucleotides match TRBD2. Germline lookup yields CDR1 SGHRS and CDR2 YFSETQ. The CDR3 is made up of 17 amino acids. The J segment lost 2 bases and the V segment lost 4 bases, leaving 11 bases of the junction unmatched. Written as DNA, the CDR3 is TGCGCCAGCAGCCCCACTGTAGGAGCGGGAGCCTACAATGAGCAGTTCTTC. It codes for CASSPTVGAGAYNEQFF.

The rearrangement links TRBV7-9 to TRBJ1-6, with 8 bases that match TRBD1. The V gene's germline CDR1 is SEHNR and CDR2 FQNEAQ (reference sequence). The CDR3 loop spans 16 amino acids. With 5 bases clipped from V and 7 bases from J, the junction kept 10 bases outside the gene matches. CDR3 sequence (DNA): TGTGCCAGCAGCATCGGACAGGGCAATAAGAATTCACCCCTCCACTTT. It translates to CASSIGQGNKNSPLHF. Based on the CDR3 plus reference TRBV7-9 and TRBJ1-6, the full variable domain is DTGVSQNPRHKITKRGQNVTFRCDPISEHNRLYWYRQTLGQGPEFLTYFQNEAQLEKSRLLSDRFSAERPKGSFSTLEIQRTEQGDSAMYLCASSIGQGNKNSPLHFGNGTRLTVT.

The V call is TRBV5-1, the J call TRBJ2-1; unclear D gene. CDR1 and CDR2 (germline): SGHRS, YFSETQ. This CDR3 spans 14 amino acids. The ends were cut back, 4 bases at V and 6 bases at J, with 14 bases in the middle. CDR3 in amino acids: CASSRDSRGNEQFF. Written as DNA, the CDR3 is TGCGCCAGCAGCCGAGATAGTAGAGGCAATGAGCAGTTCTTC. Based on the CDR3 plus reference TRBV5-1 and TRBJ2-1, the full variable domain is KAGVTQTPRYLIKTRGQQVTLSCSPISGHRSVSWYQQTPGQGLQFLFEYFSETQRNKGNFPGRFSGRQFSNSRSEMNVSTLELGDSALYLCASSRDSRGNEQFFGPGTRLTVL.

The chain combines TRBV5-1 with TRBJ2-7; tentative D call: TRBD2 (6 bases). This CDR3 comprises 15 residues. Looked up from germline, CDR1 is SGHRS and CDR2 is YFSETQ. With 0 bases removed from V and 3 bases from J, the gap between germline ends came to 13 bases. CDR3 sequence reads: CASSLAPGVLYEQYF. Written as DNA, the CDR3 is TGCGCCAGCAGCTTGGCCCCGGGGGTACTCTACGAGCAGTACTTC.

This clone was counted a single time. V gene TRBV4-3 combines with J gene TRBJ2-4, with D perhaps TRBD2 (5 bases). The CDR3 spans 15 residues. V was clipped by 0 bases and J by 9 bases, with 15 bases between them. Germline assignment: CDR1 LGHNA and CDR2 YSLEER. The CDR3 DNA reads as TGCGCCAGCAGCCAAGATCCGGGCGGGTCGCGCATTCAGTACTTC. It specifies CASSQDPGGSRIQYF.

V gene TRBV14 combines with J gene TRBJ1-2; weak D call: TRBD1 (6 bases). Trimming stripped 4 bases from V and 8 bases from J, with 17 bases between. The CDR3 is 14 amino acids. Germline CDR1 SGHDN, CDR2 FVKESK. The CDR3 DNA follows: TGTGCCAGCAGCCTAACAGGGATCTGGGAAGGCTACACCTTC. Its protein product is CASSLTGIWEGYTF.

CDR3 sequence reads: CTSGFFGGLYNEQFF. The CDR3 coding sequence is TGCACCAGCGGATTCTTTGGCGGGCTATACAATGAGCAGTTCTTC. The rearrangement uses TRBV1 and TRBJ2-1; TRBD2, the table's D call, lacks a check against the DNA. TRBV1 is classified as a pseudogene. There are 15 residues in the CDR3.

This clone showed up just once. The chain recombines TRBV4-2 with TRBJ2-7; D not resolved. The CDR3 length is 14 residues. Per germline, CDR1 LGHNA and CDR2 YNFKEQ. Deletions cut 4 bases from V and 1 base from J, with 11 bases between. CDR3 sequence (DNA): TGTGCCAGCAGCCTCCTTGGAGATTCCTACGAGCAGTACTTC. It encodes CASSLLGDSYEQYF.

CDR3: CASRLAPGITYNEQFF. In DNA form, the CDR3 reads TGTGCAAGTCGCTTAGCCCCCGGGATCACCTACAATGAGCAGTTCTTC. The V gene is TRBV12-2, the J gene TRBJ2-1; the D call of TRBD2 is as the table states it, not checked on the DNA. TRBV12-2 is flagged as a pseudogene. The CDR3 totals 16 residues.

Relative to its sample, this clone is medium-sized. This sequence joins TRBV5-1 and TRBJ2-7; TRBD2 matches 13 bases. V was pared by 0 bases and J by 4 bases, with 1 base of the junction left unmatched. This CDR3 comprises 15 residues. Germline V CDR1 and CDR2: SGHRS, YFSETQ. CDR3 region: CASSLALAGGYEQYF. The DNA of the CDR3 is TGCGCCAGCAGCTTGGCACTAGCGGGAGGGTACGAGCAGTACTTC. The full variable domain, completed using reference TRBV5-1 and TRBJ2-7, is KAGVTQTPRYLIKTRGQQVTLSCSPISGHRSVSWYQQTPGQGLQFLFEYFSETQRNKGNFPGRFSGRQFSNSRSEMNVSTLELGDSALYLCASSLALAGGYEQYFGPGTRLTVT.

This sequence joins TRBV7-9 and TRBJ2-3; TRBD2 might be the D (7 bases). CDR1 is SEHNR, CDR2 FQNEAQ, per germline (reference sequence). V was cut by 5 bases and J by 3 bases, with 18 bases left in between. The CDR3 is made up of 16 amino acids. The CDR3 region has the DNA TGTGCCAGCAGCAAGGGGGGGGCCGCAAGGACAGATACGCAGTATTTT. This sequence encodes CASSKGGAARTDTQYF.

The chain recombines TRBV5-8 with TRBJ1-2, with 10 bases fitting TRBD1. CDR3 length: 13 amino acids. CDR1 and CDR2 from the germline V gene are SGHTS and YDEGEE. V shed 2 bases and J 7 bases; nucleotides not matched to a gene: 2. CDR3 bases: TGTGCCAGCAGCTTCCGGGACAGGGGTGGCTACACCTTC. Translating it yields CASSFRDRGGYTF.

The chain uses TRBV5-1 and TRBJ2-5; TRBD2 matches at 7 bases. Germline-derived CDR1 and CDR2 are SGHRS and YFSETQ. V lost 2 bases, J lost 0 bases, and 1 base stayed unmatched. The CDR3 sequence is 14 residues long. CDR3 in amino acids: CASSLGTNQETQYF. The DNA of the CDR3 is TGCGCCAGCAGCTTAGGGACTAACCAAGAGACCCAGTACTTC.